The TCR beta chain under discussion was sequenced for a study of CD4 T cells in relation to SARS-CoV-2 and coronaviruses. This clone turned up a few times. Its antigen is as yet unknown. Study-wide points: SARS-CoV-2-driven expansion was significantly weaker in crossreactive than monoreactive clones. Each donor contributed either pre-pandemic or post-infection samples, not both.

This CDR3 region has 15 residues. V gave up 1 base and J gave up 0 bases; unmatched junction bases: 3. In germline, CDR1 is SEHNR, CDR2 FQNEAQ (reference sequence). Sorted naive or memory CD4+ cells met CEF peptides for around ten days. Profiled with immunoSEQ multiplex PCR; TCRdb holds only in-frame clones, not every one. The data show 30,000 to 45,000 clones, about 80% seen once. The chain uses TRBV7-9 and TRBJ2-7; TRBD2 aligns across 7 bases. The sequenced sample was naive CD4+ T cells from PBMCs, cultured in vitro. Subset: naive CD4+ T cells isolated by negative enrichment. The clonotype comes from an adult with COVID-19. This CDR3 is CASSLVGGSSYEQYF. The CDR3 bases are TGTGCCAGCAGCTTAGTCGGCGGGAGCTCCTACGAGCAGTACTTC.